This TCR beta chain originates from a study of regulatory T cells in long-lasting Graves disease. Regarding the study as a whole: Preferential use of TRBV28, TRBJ1-2 and TRBJ2-5 was seen in persistent disease.

This CDR3 comprises 16 residues. Trimming removed 6 bases from V and 7 bases from J; junction bases left unmatched: 12. The germline CDR1 and CDR2 sequences are MDHEN and SYDVKM. This clonotype was observed many times. Antigen: not known. Specified time point: persistent/refractory GD, antithyroid drugs over 5 years with positive TRAb. RNA from PBMCs was the source of the TCR library. For TCR beta, libraries came from iRepertoire HTBI primers and Arm-PCR of CDR3 regions. Each CDR3 protein gets one entry after TCRdb re-called the multiplex PCR reads with MiXCR. The sample yields some 430,000 distinct CDR3 sequences, under 25% seen once.

The material sequenced was peripheral blood mononuclear cells (PBMCs), taken when the disease was refractory, from a patient treated with antithyroid drugs. V and J are TRBV28 and TRBJ1-5; TRBD1 agrees at 10 bases. The source is a female donor with Graves disease. In DNA form, the CDR3 reads TGTGCCAGCAGGGGGACCGACAGGGGGCTTTGGCAGCCCCAGCATTTT. This encodes CASRGTDRGLWQPQHF.